The entry below gives a single T cell receptor (beta chain) sequence along with its context. The antigen remains unidentified. The identical CDR3 is also encoded by other nucleotide sequences in the sample. The study ran the assay at deep level. Here immunoSEQ multiplex PCR was the method, and the copy in TCRdb shows in-frame clones only, minus some. This table holds about 2.1 million clones, about 94% found once. This record belongs to a study of shared clonotypes between healthy human individuals. Study-level findings and limits: Owing to a small donor count, the genetic and exposure-history diversity represented was limited. Measured sharing among donors was expected to vary with sequencing depth.

Trimming took 3 bases from V and 4 from J; bases not matched to a gene: 5. The CDR3 sequence is 14 residues long. The germline V gene has CDR1 MNHEY and CDR2 SMNVEV (reference sequence). Naive CD8 cells lacked CD45RO and underwent positive selection for CCR7, leaving out terminally differentiated effector memory CD45RA+ cells. This chain uses TRBV27 with TRBJ2-7, with 8 positions matching TRBD1. This receptor was obtained from a man aged 18 to 30 in good health. Some clones in this sample may be carry-over from other donors' samples. Sequenced sample: naive CD8+ T cells from PBMCs. Written as DNA, the CDR3 is TGTGCCAGCAGTTTTGGGACAGGTTTGTACGAGCAGTACTTC. Translated, it gives CASSFGTGLYEQYF.